The count of the clone carrying this TCR beta chain is one. No antigen is known for it. Diagnoses used clinical symptoms, serum thyroxine and TRAb, thyroid ultrasound and orbital computed tomography. From RNA transcripts, TCR beta CDR3 regions were amplified. The HTBI set primed first-round TCR CDR3 RT-PCR. TCRdb re-called the multiplex PCR reads with MiXCR, one entry per CDR3 protein. The data show more than 500,000 distinct CDR3 sequences, 46% seen once. This sample stems from a study of T cells in Graves' hyperthyroidism and ophthalmopathy. Findings of the study overall: Most thyroid clonotypes expanded above 0.001 appeared in blood too. Stable hyperthyroidism was separated from ophthalmopathy by a model based on 13 V-J features. Median prediction lead before ophthalmopathy onset was 5 to 7 months with the model.

Germline lookup yields CDR1 LNHNV and CDR2 YYDKDF (reference sequence). V shed 3 bases and J shed 2 bases, with 14 bases lying between them. The CDR3 is made up of 16 amino acids. V usage is TRBV15 and J usage is TRBJ1-5, with TRBD1 as a possible D gene (6 bases). This TCR came from an adult woman with Graves' disease, either hyperthyroidism or ophthalmopathy (not recorded which). Sequenced sample: peripheral blood or thyroid tissue (not recorded which). CDR3 region: CATSSVGGLGNQPQHF. The CDR3 DNA reads as TGTGCCACCAGCAGCGTAGGGGGGCTCGGCAATCAGCCCCAGCATTTT.